These T cell receptor beta chains were read from a single sample in a study of long-term antiretroviral therapy in people with HIV. The assay was immunoSEQ multiplex PCR, and TCRdb's table has in-frame clones only and misses some. The sample shows roughly 40,000 clones, about 95% of them seen only once. The specimen comprised unsorted PBMCs, sampled just over 9 years after starting antiretroviral therapy. The receptor set was obtained from a man aged 25 to 45 with HIV. The CDR3 runs from the conserved cysteine through the conserved F or W. D genes are given only for firm matches. Rows may omit the clone size; those that give it use once, few, many or a size class.

J,D,V,size,DNA,CDR3
TRBJ1-2,TRBD1,TRBV2,once,TGTGCCAGCAAATCAGGACAGGATGGCTACACCTTC,CASKSGQDGYTF
TRBJ1-3,-,TRBV5-1,-,TGCGCCAGCAGCTTGGAAGGGTCTGGAAACACCATATATTTT,CASSLEGSGNTIYF
TRBJ1-5,-,TRBV6-1,-,TGTGCCAGCAGTGAAAGACGAGATCAGCCCCAGCATTTT,CASSERRDQPQHF
TRBJ2-1,TRBD2,TRBV10-3,-,TGTGCCATTTCTAGCGGGGGGATCTACAATGAGCAGTTCTTC,CAISSGGIYNEQFF
TRBJ2-2,-,TRBV11-2,-,TGTGCCAGCAGCCCCCCCGCCTTGACTCCCGGGGAGCTGTTTTTT,CASSPPALTPGELFF
TRBJ2-6,-,TRBV6-5,-,TGTGCCAGCAGCCCTCAGTACTCTGGGGCCAACGTCCTGACTTTC,CASSPQYSGANVLTF
TRBJ2-7,TRBD2,TRBV2,once,TGTGCCAGCAGTGAAGGGAGCGGGGGTGATTACGAGCAGTACTTC,CASSEGSGGDYEQYF
TRBJ1-1,-,TRBV11-2,once,TGTGCCAGCAGCTTAGATAGGGGACGGGAGGCTTTCTTT,CASSLDRGREAFF
TRBJ2-3,-,TRBV6-1,few,TGTGCCAGCGGTTTACTAGCCACCCCTACAGATACGCAGTATTTT,CASGLLATPTDTQYF
TRBJ2-3,-,TRBV6-1,-,TGTGCCAGCAGTGAAGCGCAAGGTGGTCGGGCTATAGATACGCAGTATTTT,CASSEAQGGRAIDTQYF
TRBJ1-1,-,TRBV30,-,TGTGCCTGGAGTGTTGGGACGCATGAAGCTTTCTTT,CAWSVGTHEAFF
TRBJ2-7,-,TRBV7-9,once,TGTGCCAGCAGCTCCCAGGGTTACGAGCAGTACTTC,CASSSQGYEQYF
TRBJ1-3,-,TRBV9,-,TGTGCCAGCAGCGTAGGGGCAGAGGGGGGAAACACCATATATTTT,CASSVGAEGGNTIYF
TRBJ2-5,TRBD2,TRBV6-6,-,TGTGCCAGCAGCCCTAGCGGGGGGCAAGAGACCCAGTACTTC,CASSPSGGQETQYF
TRBJ1-1,-,TRBV25-1,-,TGTGCCAGCAGTGAACCGGGACAACTAAAAGCTTTCTTT,CASSEPGQLKAFF
TRBJ1-3,TRBD1,TRBV27,-,TGTGCCAGCACCTCTTGGGGGACAGGGCAGAGGTACGGAAACACCATATATTTT,CASTSWGTGQRYGNTIYF
TRBJ2-1,-,TRBV28,-,TGTGCCAGCAGTTTCCCTTTAACAGGGAAGCAGTTCTTC,CASSFPLTGKQFF
TRBJ2-5,-,TRBV19,-,TGTGCCAGTAGTTCCCGGAGACAGGTCCAAGAGACCCAGTACTTC,CASSSRRQVQETQYF
TRBJ1-6,TRBD1,TRBV5-6,-,TGTGCCAGCAGCTACGTGGACAGGGGAAATTCACCCCTCCACTTT,CASSYVDRGNSPLHF
TRBJ2-3,-,TRBV5-5,-,TGTGCCAGCAGCACGATGGGGGGCACAGATACGCAGTATTTT,CASSTMGGTDTQYF
TRBJ2-3,-,TRBV6-8,-,TGTGCCAGCATTAGGGGGACGGGGGCCAGCACAGATACGCAGTATTTT,CASIRGTGASTDTQYF
TRBJ1-2,TRBD1,TRBV19,once,TGTGCCAGTACTATTCCGGGACAGGGGGCTGGCTACACCTTC,CASTIPGQGAGYTF
TRBJ2-1,TRBD2,TRBV11-2,-,TGTGCCAGCAGCTTAGATTGGACTAGCGGGGGGGCCGATGAGCAGTTCTTC,CASSLDWTSGGADEQFF
TRBJ2-1,-,TRBV9,-,TGTGCCAGCAGCGTAAGCTTCGGAACAGACTACCCAATGGAGCAGTTCTTC,CASSVSFGTDYPMEQFF
TRBJ2-7,-,TRBV5-5,-,TGTGCCAGCAGCCAGGGGGGAGACTACGAGCAGTACTTC,CASSQGGDYEQYF
TRBJ1-5,-,TRBV19,-,TGTGCCAGTAGTACCGGAGGGGGCAATCAGCCCCAGCATTTT,CASSTGGGNQPQHF
TRBJ1-1,-,TRBV5-4,-,TGTGCCAGCAGCGAGGACAGTGAAGCTTTCTTT,CASSEDSEAFF
TRBJ1-1,-,TRBV7-9,-,TGTGCCAGCAGCCCAGGCGACACTGAAGCTTTCTTT,CASSPGDTEAFF
TRBJ2-1,TRBD1,TRBV11-2,-,TGTGCCAGCAGCTTAGAGCTGGCACAGGGGTGGAATGAGCAGTTCTTC,CASSLELAQGWNEQFF
TRBJ1-1,-,TRBV11-3,-,TGTGCCAGCAGCCCAAACAGGGTTAGGGACACTGAAGCTTTCTTT,CASSPNRVRDTEAFF
TRBJ2-5,-,TRBV28,-,TGTGCCAGCAGTTCTACATTAGTTGGGGCCCAAGAGACCCAGTACTTC,CASSSTLVGAQETQYF
TRBJ2-1,-,TRBV7-9,-,TGTGCCAGCGCCCCCGAAGGGGACAATGAGCAGTTCTTC,CASAPEGDNEQFF
TRBJ1-1,-,TRBV29-1,-,TGCAGCGTCGGTACAGACAGAACTGAAGCTTTCTTT,CSVGTDRTEAFF
TRBJ1-3,TRBD1,TRBV2,-,TGTGCCAGCAGTGAATACAGGGGCGGTGGAAACACCATATATTTT,CASSEYRGGGNTIYF
TRBJ1-2,-,TRBV5-1,-,TGCGCCAGCAGCACTGCAGACCCAAACTATGGCTACACCTTC,CASSTADPNYGYTF
TRBJ2-1,-,TRBV11-1,-,TGTGCCAGCCGGTCCGGAGCTAGCCATGAGCAGTTCTTC,CASRSGASHEQFF
TRBJ1-5,-,TRBV5-1,-,TGCGCCAGCAGCTTGGCCAATGGTGAGGGTCAGCCCCAGCATTTT,CASSLANGEGQPQHF
TRBJ1-1,TRBD1,TRBV29-1,-,TGCAGCGTTGAAGGGAAGACAGGGGCCACTGAAGCTTTCTTT,CSVEGKTGATEAFF
TRBJ1-6,-,TRBV13,-,TGTGCCAGCAGCTTAGGCCGGCGGGCAGCTAATTCACCCCTCCACTTT,CASSLGRRAANSPLHF
TRBJ1-4,TRBD1,TRBV7-9,once,TGTGCCAGCAGCTGGGACAGGGAGGGAGCTAATGAAAAACTGTTTTTT,CASSWDREGANEKLFF
TRBJ1-1,TRBD1,TRBV6-4,-,TGTGCCAGCAGTGGCGGGACAGCTCATGAAGCTTTCTTT,CASSGGTAHEAFF